This T cell receptor beta chain originates from a study of T cell responses to AZD1222 COVID-19 vaccine. Broader study findings: Spike was spanned by vaccine-associated CD4 TCRs, with dominance at 160-218 and 743-854. Reportedly, close to half of spike-specific TCRs are directed against unmutated variant regions. Only a handful of AZD1222 recipients tested seropositive at baseline.

Germline V CDR1 and CDR2: SQVTM, ANQGSEA. V lost 4 bases and J lost 5, with 12 bases in between. The CDR3 consists of 13 residues. For this clone: Its antigen is still unknown.

Clones were sequenced by immunoSEQ multiplex PCR, and TCRdb holds only the in-frame ones, with some missing. The data contain 56,000 or so clones, 80% to 90% of them seen just once; the ten biggest clones take up around 16%. This receptor was obtained from an adult in good health. This sample comprised peripheral blood, obtained on day 0 of AZD1222 vaccination. The chain links TRBV29-1 to TRBJ1-3; D remains ambiguous. The chain's CDR3 is CSVARPPRNTIYF. CDR3 DNA: TGCAGCGTTGCTCGGCCCCCAAGAAACACCATATATTTT. Based on the CDR3 plus reference TRBV29-1 and TRBJ1-3, the full variable domain is SAVISQKPSRDICQRGTSLTIQCQVDSQVTMMFWYRQQPGQSLTLIATANQGSEATYESGFVIDKFPISRPNLTFSTLTVSNMSPEDSSIYLCSVARPPRNTIYFGEGSWLTVV.